The 31 T cell receptor beta chains below come from one sample, sequenced in a study of blood T cell repertoires in COVID-19. TCRdb's copy holds only in-frame clones and misses some; the assay was immunoSEQ multiplex PCR. The sample yields under 300,000 clones, 85% to 90% seen once. Sequencing was carried out using peripheral blood. The receptors were sampled from a human donor in a cohort sampled during active COVID-19.

With regard to this clone: This specimen includes other DNA sequences encoding the same CDR3. CDR3 amino acids: CASSPRQGQETQYF. The CDR3 DNA is TGTGCCAGCAGCCCCAGACAGGGCCAAGAGACCCAGTACTTC. The chain recombines TRBV3-1 (or the pseudogene TRBV3-2) with TRBJ2-5; the match to TRBD1 covers 7 bases. This CDR3 spans 14 amino acids. CDR1 LGHDT and CDR2 YNNKEL come from the germline V gene (reference sequence). The V segment lost 4 bases and the J segment 1 base; nucleotides outside the gene matches: 3.

The chain couples TRBV12-3 or TRBV12-4 to TRBJ2-5, with D perhaps TRBD1 (5 bases). The CDR3 sequence is 13 residues long. The V end was cut by 7 bases, the J end by 9 bases, with 18 bases between. The CDR3 sequence is CASTRRSLGAQYF. CDR3 DNA sequence: TGTGCCAGCACCCGAAGAAGCCTAGGGGCCCAGTACTTC.

This clone appeared a single time. This chain connects TRBV3-1 (or the pseudogene TRBV3-2) to TRBJ2-7; 8 nucleotides align to TRBD2. Germline-derived CDR1 and CDR2 are LGHDT and YNNKEL (reference sequence). Trimming removed 8 bases from V and 5 bases from J; junction bases left unmatched: 11. This CDR3 region has 14 residues. The CDR3, as DNA: TGTGCCAGCGCCAGTTGGACTAGCCAACACGAGCAGTACTTC. Translating gives CASASWTSQHEQYF.

In this sample, this clone turned up once. The chain combines TRBV3-1 (or the pseudogene TRBV3-2) with TRBJ2-1, with a tentative D call TRBD2 (6 bases). V lost 2 bases and J lost 5, with 13 bases in between. The CDR3 consists of 15 residues. CDR1 LGHDT and CDR2 YNNKEL come from the germline V gene (reference sequence). The CDR3 here is CASSQWEDPHNEQFF. The CDR3 bases are TGTGCCAGCAGCCAATGGGAGGACCCTCACAATGAGCAGTTCTTC.

This rearrangement joins TRBV9 to TRBJ1-5; TRBD1 aligns across 7 bases. Per the germline V gene, CDR1 is SGDLS and CDR2 is YYNGEE. There are 16 residues in the CDR3. Trimming removed 5 bases from V and 0 bases from J; junction bases left unmatched: 8. As DNA, the CDR3 is TGTGCCAGCAGTCGATCCGGGACAGCTAGCAATCAGCCCCAGCATTTT. It specifies CASSRSGTASNQPQHF.

The J gene is TRBJ2-2, the V gene TRBV19, with unresolved D. Germline CDR1 reads LNHDA; CDR2 reads SQIVND (reference sequence). The V and J ends lost 2 bases and 0 bases respectively, with 7 bases between them. This CDR3 is 15 amino acids long. The CDR3 DNA is TGTGCCAGTAGTATAATCGGAGCGAACACCGGGGAGCTGTTTTTT. Protein product: CASSIIGANTGELFF.

The rearrangement joins TRBV10-2 to TRBJ2-3, with D perhaps TRBD2 (6 bases). Germline V CDR1 and CDR2: WSHSY, SAAADI. The ends were cut back, 7 bases at V and 6 bases at J, with 17 bases in the middle. The CDR3 sequence is 14 residues long. Written as DNA, the CDR3 is TGCGCCAGCATGTGGCTAGCGTATGCTGATACGCAGTATTTT. This sequence encodes CASMWLAYADTQYF.

The chain couples TRBV7-8 to TRBJ2-1; unclear D gene. The CDR3 length is 13 residues. The V end was cut by 1 base, the J end by 13 bases, with 14 bases between. The germline gives CDR1 SGHVS, CDR2 FQNEAQ. CDR3 sequence reads: CASSLGWPLEQFF. The DNA of the CDR3 is TGTGCCAGCAGCTTAGGGTGGCCGCTCGAACAGTTCTTC.

The J gene is TRBJ1-1, the V gene TRBV7-9; TRBD1 matches at 7 bases. CDR3 length: 14 amino acids. J was trimmed by 7 bases and V by 1 base; bases with no gene match: 6. Looked up from germline, CDR1 is SEHNR and CDR2 is FQNEAQ (reference sequence). CDR3 nucleotides: TGTGCCAGCAGCTTAGATCCTGACAGGGTTGAAGCTTTCTTT. Its protein product is CASSLDPDRVEAFF.

V and J are TRBV6-5 and TRBJ2-1, with a possible D match to TRBD2 (5 bases). The V gene lost 6 bases and the J gene lost 4 bases, with 13 bases spanning the gap. CDR1 is MNHEY and CDR2 is SVGAGI in the germline V gene. This CDR3 is 14 amino acids long. CDR3 coding DNA: TGTGCCAGCAGGAACCGGGGTTTTTACAATGAGCAGTTCTTC. Translating it yields CASRNRGFYNEQFF.

This sequence joins TRBV29-1 and TRBJ1-5; the D is unclear. The germline V gene encodes CDR1 SQVTM and CDR2 ANQGSEA. With 6 bases removed from V and 2 bases from J, the gap between germline ends came to 17 bases. This CDR3 contains 15 residues. CDR3 sequence: CSVQLTADRNQPQHF. The CDR3 region has the DNA TGCAGCGTCCAACTGACGGCGGATCGCAATCAGCCCCAGCATTTT.

This clone came up many times. This chain joins TRBV2 and TRBJ1-6, with a tentative D call TRBD1 (5 bases). The germline V gene has CDR1 SNHLY and CDR2 FYNNEI. The CDR3 loop spans 15 amino acids. Deletions cut 6 bases from V and 7 bases from J, with 16 bases between. This CDR3 reads CASRQQGSKNSPLHF. In DNA form, the CDR3 reads TGTGCCAGCAGACAGCAGGGCTCGAAAAATTCACCCCTCCACTTT.

This clone came up a few times. CDR3 coding DNA: TGTGCCAGCAGGGCCACAGGGAACACCGGGGAGCTGTTTTTT. Amino acids: CASRATGNTGELFF. The chain has TRBV6-5 and TRBJ2-2; D is perhaps TRBD1 (5 bases). Germline CDR1 MNHEY, CDR2 SVGAGI. V was pared by 6 bases and J by 1 base, with 9 bases between. The CDR3 has 14 amino acids.

The V call is TRBV7-2, the J call TRBJ1-3, with unresolved D. The CDR3 spans 16 residues. CDR1 and CDR2 from the germline V gene are SGHTA and FQGNSA. With 3 bases removed from V and 0 bases from J, the gap between germline ends came to 12 bases. CDR3 sequence reads: CASSFMGPLSGNTIYF. The CDR3 DNA is TGTGCCAGCAGCTTCATGGGCCCACTCTCTGGAAACACCATATATTTT.

This sequence joins TRBV5-3 and TRBJ2-4; tentative D call: TRBD2 (6 bases). TRBV5-3 is filed as an ORF, its function uncertain. The length of the CDR3 is 16 residues. The V and J ends lost 1 base and 0 bases respectively, with 11 bases between them. The chain's CDR3 is CARSLPGGAAKNIQYF. The CDR3 coding sequence is TGTGCCAGAAGCTTGCCGGGCGGGGCAGCCAAAAACATTCAGTACTTC.

This rearrangement joins TRBV6-5 to TRBJ2-3; possible D gene TRBD1, 6 bases. Germline V gives CDR1 MNHEY, CDR2 SVGAGI. This CDR3 contains 15 residues. Trimming cost V 6 bases and J 2 bases, with 15 bases left between them. CDR3 amino acids: CASSSQGRPTDTQYF. The DNA of the CDR3 is TGTGCCAGCAGCAGTCAGGGGCGGCCCACAGATACGCAGTATTTT.

The chain has TRBV3-1 (or the pseudogene TRBV3-2) and TRBJ2-7; 10 bases are shared with TRBD1. Germline V gene data show CDR1 as LGHDT and CDR2 as YNNKEL (reference sequence). The CDR3 length is 16 residues. Germline trimming cut 0 bases from V and 1 base from J; bases unmatched to any gene: 3. Written as DNA, the CDR3 is TGTGCCAGCAGCCAAGAGACAGGGGGCCCTTCCTACGAGCAGTACTTC. Its protein is CASSQETGGPSYEQYF.

J is TRBJ2-5 and V is TRBV29-1, with D tentatively TRBD2 (6 bases). Per the germline V gene, CDR1 is SQVTM and CDR2 is ANQGSEA. Trimming took off 7 bases at V and 2 bases at J, with 11 bases between the two ends. The CDR3 loop spans 12 amino acids. CDR3 DNA sequence: TGCAGCGCGGGGGACTTACAAGAGACCCAGTACTTC. Residues: CSAGDLQETQYF.

The chain couples TRBV15 to TRBJ2-3, with D possibly matching TRBD2 (5 bases). Germline V CDR1 and CDR2: LNHNV, YYDKDF (reference sequence). The CDR3 is 16 residues long. V dropped 0 bases and J dropped 4 bases, with 14 bases sitting between them. The CDR3 reads CATSRDQASTADTQYF. CDR3 DNA: TGTGCCACCAGCAGAGATCAGGCTAGCACCGCAGATACGCAGTATTTT.

The genes are TRBV9 and TRBJ2-1; D might be TRBD2 (5 bases). Between the trimmed V and J ends, which lost 3 bases and 3 bases, there was a span of 10 bases. From germline, CDR1 is SGDLS and CDR2 YYNGEE. The CDR3 has 14 amino acids. This CDR3 is CASSGSASYNEQFF. CDR3 sequence (DNA): TGTGCCAGCAGCGGTAGCGCTAGCTACAATGAGCAGTTCTTC. Using reference TRBV9 and TRBJ2-1 for the parts outside the CDR3, the full variable domain is DSGVTQTPKHLITATGQRVTLRCSPRSGDLSVYWYQQSLDQGLQFLIQYYNGEERAKGNILERFSAQQFPDLHSELNLSSLELGDSALYFCASSGSASYNEQFFGPGTRLTVL.

A single count supports this clone. This rearrangement joins TRBV12-3 or TRBV12-4 to TRBJ2-1, with TRBD2 identical over 9 bases. After removal of 10 bases from V and 8 bases from J, the junction contained 9 bases not matched to a gene. CDR3 size: 13 residues. CDR3 DNA sequence: TGTGCCACGCGGGAGGGCGCGGTCGATGAGCAGTTCTTC. Amino acids: CATREGAVDEQFF.

This chain joins TRBV6-6 and TRBJ2-7, with TRBD2 as a possible D gene (6 bases). The CDR3 loop spans 16 amino acids. Germline V CDR1 and CDR2: MNHNY, SVGAGI (reference sequence). Trimming shortened V by 0 bases and J by 0 bases, and 12 bases separated the two germline ends. The CDR3 DNA reads TGTGCCAGCAGTTACTCGAAAAGGGGAGGCTCCTACGAGCAGTACTTC. Translating gives CASSYSKRGGSYEQYF.

The gene calls are TRBV24-1 and TRBJ2-7, with a weak D call TRBD2 (6 bases). V lost 5 bases and J lost 7, with 35 bases in between. The CDR3 has 20 residues. The germline gives CDR1 KGHDR, CDR2 SFDVKD. The CDR3 bases are TGTGCCACCAGTGCCCAGCCCTACGGGGGAATCGAGGCCCTGGAGGAGGAGCAGTACTTC. This encodes CATSAQPYGGIEALEEEQYF.

The V call is TRBV5-4, the J call TRBJ1-6; D is ambiguous. The CDR3 contains 16 residues. Germline lookup yields CDR1 SGHNT and CDR2 YYREEE (reference sequence). The V end lost 0 bases, the J end lost 5 bases, and 12 bases lay between the germline ends. The CDR3 region is CASSLALGGDNSPLHF. The CDR3 DNA is TGTGCCAGCAGCTTGGCTCTGGGCGGGGATAATTCACCCCTCCACTTT.

The chain links TRBV9 to TRBJ1-2; tentative D call: TRBD1 (6 bases). The CDR3 is made up of 15 amino acids. Looked up from germline, CDR1 is SGDLS and CDR2 is YYNGEE. Trimming removed 3 bases at V and 1 base at J, with 13 bases between. The CDR3 reads CASSERQELNYGYTF. The CDR3 bases are TGTGCCAGCAGCGAGCGACAGGAGCTTAACTATGGCTACACCTTC.

This clone occurred a few times. The chain is built from TRBV6-6 and TRBJ1-5; D perhaps matches TRBD1 (5 bases). The V and J ends lost 2 bases and 2 bases respectively, with 10 bases between them. Germline values: CDR1 MNHNY, CDR2 SVGAGI (reference sequence). The CDR3 totals 15 residues. CDR3 DNA: TGTGCCAGCAGTTACGGGGGGATCGGCAATCAGCCCCAGCATTTT. This sequence encodes CASSYGGIGNQPQHF.

The V call is TRBV18, the J call TRBJ1-1, with 10 bases matching TRBD1. This CDR3 spans 15 amino acids. Germline V gives CDR1 KGHSH, CDR2 LQKENI. The V gene end was trimmed by 6 bases and the J gene end by 1 base; junction bases not matched to a gene: 5. The CDR3 DNA follows: TGTGCCAGCTCCCCTCGGACAGGGGGGAACACTGAAGCTTTCTTT. As protein: CASSPRTGGNTEAFF.

The table lists this clone with a few counts. J is TRBJ1-5 and V is TRBV2; 10 positions agree with TRBD1. CDR3 size: 14 residues. V shed 4 bases and J 5 bases; nucleotides not matched to a gene: 2. The germline V gene has CDR1 SNHLY and CDR2 FYNNEI. The CDR3 protein is CASSGTGGYQPQHF. CDR3 bases: TGTGCCAGCAGTGGGACAGGGGGTTATCAGCCCCAGCATTTT.

The chain carries TRBV25-1 and TRBJ1-1; the match to TRBD1 covers 7 bases. This CDR3 is 13 amino acids long. J gave up 4 bases and V 6 bases, and 5 bases lay outside the gene matches. Germline loops: CDR1 MGHDK, CDR2 SYGVNS. This chain's CDR3 is CASRRQGLTEAFF. The CDR3 coding sequence is TGTGCCAGCAGGAGACAGGGCCTCACTGAAGCTTTCTTT.

The gene calls are TRBV2 and TRBJ2-7, with D possibly TRBD1 on 6 matching bases. Germline loops: CDR1 SNHLY, CDR2 FYNNEI. The V end was cut by 10 bases, the J end by 7 bases, with 14 bases between. This CDR3 contains 11 residues. The chain's CDR3 is CATTGFEEQYF. The CDR3 DNA sequence: TGTGCCACCACAGGGTTTGAGGAGCAGTACTTC.

This clone was recorded many times. The genes are TRBV25-1 and TRBJ2-7; 10 nucleotides line up with TRBD1. Germline V lookup: CDR1 MGHDK, CDR2 SYGVNS. J lost 3 bases, V lost 3 bases, and 5 bases had no gene match. This CDR3 is built from 15 residues. The CDR3 sequence is CASSDIGTGVYEQYF. In DNA, the CDR3 is TGTGCCAGCAGTGATATCGGGACAGGGGTCTACGAGCAGTACTTC.